The TCR beta chain under discussion was sequenced for a study of immune heterogeneity within non-small cell lung tumors. Study-wide background: The composition of the tumors was several squamous cell carcinomas, 9 to 10 non-squamous carcinomas and 1 not otherwise specified.

Germline CDR1 DFQATT, CDR2 SNEGSKA (reference sequence). The CDR3 spans 12 residues. V lost 1 base to trimming and J lost 8 bases; unmatched junction nucleotides: 3. Multiplex PCR was performed with 32 V and 13 J primers, and it amplified TCR beta CDR3. MiXCR was run by TCRdb on the multiplex PCR reads, yielding one entry per CDR3 protein. The table includes about 16,000 distinct CDR3 sequences, about 30% detected once. At 450 to 650 ng per sample, bulk tumor genomic DNA provided the template. During surgery, several far-apart biopsies were obtained from every primary tumor. The study cohort was described as untreated, and its members had newly diagnosed non-small cell lung cancer. They went on to have curative surgery. This clonotype counts as medium-sized.

What was sequenced was lung tumor tissue. The TCR originated in a woman aged 45-65 years with non-small cell lung cancer. The V and J genes are TRBV20-1 and TRBJ1-2, with 8 nucleotides matching TRBD1. The CDR3 protein is CSARGTGKGYTF. The CDR3 nucleotides are TGCAGTGCTAGAGGGACAGGGAAGGGCTACACCTTC.